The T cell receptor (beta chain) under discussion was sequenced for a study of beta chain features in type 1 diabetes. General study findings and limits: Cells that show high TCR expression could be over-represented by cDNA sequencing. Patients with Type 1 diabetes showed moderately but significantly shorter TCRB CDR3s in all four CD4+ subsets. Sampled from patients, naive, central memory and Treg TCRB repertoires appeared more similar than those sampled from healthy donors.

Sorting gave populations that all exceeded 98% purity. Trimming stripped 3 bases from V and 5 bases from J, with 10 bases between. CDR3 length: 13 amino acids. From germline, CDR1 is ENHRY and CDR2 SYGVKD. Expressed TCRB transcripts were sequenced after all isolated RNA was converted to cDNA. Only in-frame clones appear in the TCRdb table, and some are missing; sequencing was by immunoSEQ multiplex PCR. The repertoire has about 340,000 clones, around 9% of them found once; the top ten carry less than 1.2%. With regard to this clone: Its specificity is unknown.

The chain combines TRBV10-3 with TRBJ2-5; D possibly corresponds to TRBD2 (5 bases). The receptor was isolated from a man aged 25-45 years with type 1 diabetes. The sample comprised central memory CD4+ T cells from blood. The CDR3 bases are TGTGCCATCAGTGACGGGGAAACGGAGACCCAGTACTTC. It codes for CAISDGETETQYF.